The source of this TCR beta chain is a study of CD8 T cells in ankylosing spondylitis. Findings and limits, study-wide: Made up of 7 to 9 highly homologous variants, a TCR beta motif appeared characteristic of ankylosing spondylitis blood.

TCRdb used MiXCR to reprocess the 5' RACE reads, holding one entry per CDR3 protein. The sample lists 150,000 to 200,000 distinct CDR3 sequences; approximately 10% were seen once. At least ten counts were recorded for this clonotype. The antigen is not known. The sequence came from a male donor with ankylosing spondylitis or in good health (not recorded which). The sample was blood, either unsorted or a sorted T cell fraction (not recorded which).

The CDR3 region is CASILRGAGELFF. In DNA form, the CDR3 reads TGTGCCAGCATCCTTAGGGGAGCCGGGGAGCTGTTTTTT. The chain couples TRBV2 to TRBJ2-2; D may be TRBD1 or TRBD2 (5 bases each). The CDR3 is 13 residues long. Germline values: CDR1 SNHLY, CDR2 FYNNEI. Trimming left V 7 bases short and J 6 bases short, with 12 bases between.